This TCR beta chain was recovered during a study of T-cell memory formation after mild COVID-19. Trimming removed 3 bases from V and 3 bases from J, with 15 bases in between. Germline-derived CDR1 and CDR2 are SGHRS and YFSETQ. CDR3 size: 15 residues. A single record per CDR3 protein comes from TCRdb applying MiXCR to the 5' RACE reads. The data show roughly 350,000 distinct CDR3 sequences, roughly 15% seen once. The chain carries TRBV5-1 and TRBJ1-1; D gene uncertain. The sample taken for sequencing was PBMCs or a T cell subset sorted from them (not recorded which). The origin of this receptor is a man between 18 and 29 years old who had mild COVID-19 (a few samples of this study predate the infection). Cell type and time point are not known. CDR3: CASSSLDGPYTEAFF. The CDR3 DNA follows: TGCGCCAGCAGCTCCCTCGATGGACCGTACACTGAAGCTTTCTTT.